This is a list of T cell receptor beta chains from one sample in a study of human T cells and chemical hapten exposure. TCRdb ran MiXCR on the RACE reads and lists one entry per CDR3 protein. The sample lists 330,000 or so distinct CDR3 sequences; more than 5% were seen once. The sequencing used whole blood, collected in connection with sensitization to the hapten diphenylcyclopropenone (DPC). These receptors came from a woman aged 18-30 years with alopecia areata. Some clones in this sample may be carry-over from other donors' samples. The CDR3 runs from the conserved cysteine through the conserved F or W. D genes are given only for firm matches. Not every row has a clone size; where given, it reads once, few, many or a size class.

v_gene	abundance	j_gene	d_gene	CDR3aa	CDR3nt
TRBV29-1	few	TRBJ1-1	TRBD1	CSAVGQVDTEAFF	TGCAGCGCCGTCGGACAGGTCGACACTGAAGCTTTCTTT
TRBV3-1	-	TRBJ1-1	TRBD1	CASSQTGGTTEAFF	TGTGCCAGCAGCCAAACAGGGGGCACGACTGAAGCTTTCTTT
TRBV28	-	TRBJ2-3	TRBD2	CASSSNSGGALDTQYF	TGTGCCAGCAGTTCAAATAGCGGGGGGGCCCTGGATACGCAGTATTTT
TRBV3-1	-	TRBJ1-1	-	CASSQGEITEAFF	TGTGCCAGCAGCCAAGGGGAGATCACTGAAGCTTTCTTT
TRBV6-2/TRBV6-3	many	TRBJ1-6	-	CASSYGTLNSPLHF	TGTGCCAGCAGTTACGGGACACTCAATTCACCCCTCCACTTT
TRBV5-5	many	TRBJ1-1	TRBD1	CASRVRGHTEAFF	TGTGCCAGCAGAGTCAGGGGGCACACTGAAGCTTTCTTT
TRBV7-2	many	TRBJ2-3	-	CASSWQGRTDTQYF	TGTGCCAGCAGCTGGCAGGGGAGGACAGATACGCAGTATTTT
TRBV7-6	few	TRBJ2-1	-	CASRWDNEQFF	TGTGCCAGCAGATGGGACAATGAGCAGTTCTTC
TRBV5-4	many	TRBJ2-1	-	CASSLDRSLRVF	TGTGCCAGCAGCTTGGACCGGTCCCTTCGTGTCTTC
TRBV20-1	-	TRBJ1-5	-	CSAIDSYSNQPQHF	TGCAGTGCTATTGACAGTTATAGCAATCAGCCCCAGCATTTT
TRBV4-3	many	TRBJ1-1	TRBD1	CASGRDRGYPEAFF	TGCGCCAGCGGACGGGACAGGGGTTATCCTGAAGCTTTCTTT
TRBV3-1	few	TRBJ2-7	-	CASSLDTYEQYF	TGTGCCAGCAGCCTCGATACCTACGAGCAGTACTTC
TRBV4-3	many	TRBJ1-1	-	CASSRRWVRTEAFF	TGCGCCAGCTCCAGAAGGTGGGTGAGAACCGAAGCTTTCTTT
TRBV12-5	many	TRBJ1-3	TRBD1	CASGYDRGTGNTIYF	TGTGCTAGTGGTTACGACAGGGGGACTGGAAACACCATATATTTT
TRBV14	-	TRBJ2-7	-	CASSQDGGSEQYF	TGTGCCAGCAGCCAAGATGGGGGTTCCGAGCAGTACTTC
TRBV6-5	many	TRBJ2-3	-	CASSSDAADTQYF	TGTGCCAGCAGTTCCGATGCCGCGGATACGCAGTATTTT
TRBV5-1	many	TRBJ2-7	-	CASSLEGASSYEQYF	TGCGCCAGCAGCTTGGAAGGGGCTTCCTCCTACGAGCAGTACTTC
TRBV7-3	-	TRBJ1-5	-	CASSEDRPSNQPQHF	TGTGCCAGCAGCGAGGACAGACCAAGCAATCAGCCCCAGCATTTT
TRBV3-1	many	TRBJ1-2	-	CASSQARGYNYGYTF	TGTGCCAGCAGCCAAGCGAGGGGATATAACTATGGCTACACCTTC
TRBV5-1	-	TRBJ2-7	-	CASSLGQASLEQYF	TGCGCCAGCAGCTTGGGACAGGCAAGCCTCGAGCAGTACTTC
TRBV3-1	-	TRBJ1-5	-	CASSQDPSQCRVIERGNQPQHF	TGTGCCAGCAGCCAAGATCCATCTCAGTGCAGGGTGATTGAGAGAGGCAATCAGCCCCAGCATTTT
TRBV4-2	few	TRBJ2-3	-	CASSQEGAGASTDTQYF	TGTGCCAGCAGCCAAGAAGGGGCGGGGGCCAGCACAGATACGCAGTATTTT
TRBV11-2	many	TRBJ1-1	-	CASSLEFGVRQNTEAFF	TGTGCCAGCAGCTTAGAGTTCGGGGTTCGTCAGAACACTGAAGCTTTCTTT
TRBV27	-	TRBJ1-6	TRBD1	CASSPGTGGASPLHF	TGTGCCAGCAGTCCCGGGACAGGGGGCGCCTCACCCCTCCACTTT
TRBV5-1	many	TRBJ2-5	-	CASGGLQETQYF	TGCGCCAGCGGCGGACTTCAAGAGACCCAGTACTTC
TRBV29-1	few	TRBJ2-7	-	CSASTSSYEQYF	TGCAGCGCGAGTACGAGCTCCTACGAGCAGTACTTC
TRBV10-3	-	TRBJ2-1	-	CAISDQYNEQFF	TGTGCCATCAGCGATCAGTACAATGAGCAGTTCTTC
TRBV28	few	TRBJ2-7	-	CASSFDSGSREQYF	TGTGCCAGCAGTTTTGACTCGGGCTCGCGGGAGCAGTACTTC
TRBV6-5	many	TRBJ2-7	-	CASSYGGTQYF	TGTGCCAGCAGTTACGGAGGGACTCAGTACTTC
TRBV5-1	many	TRBJ1-2	TRBD1	CASSPETGGEATYGYTF	TGCGCCAGCAGCCCCGAGACAGGGGGCGAGGCGACCTATGGCTACACCTTC
TRBV12-3/TRBV12-4	many	TRBJ1-4	-	CASSQLAPGINEKLFF	TGTGCCAGCAGCCAGCTGGCTCCCGGGATTAATGAAAAACTGTTTTTT
TRBV4-3	many	TRBJ1-3	-	CASSQEVAGRGSGNTIYF	TGCGCCAGCAGCCAAGAGGTGGCGGGACGAGGGTCTGGAAACACCATATATTTT
TRBV7-2	few	TRBJ2-5	-	CASTRTTKETQYF	TGTGCCAGCACCAGGACAACGAAGGAGACCCAGTACTTC
TRBV7-2	-	TRBJ1-3	-	CAMDSGNTIYF	TGTGCCATGGACTCTGGAAACACCATATATTTT
TRBV4-1	few	TRBJ1-4	-	CASSQETGTPLGEKLFF	TGCGCCAGCAGCCAAGAAACCGGGACACCCTTAGGGGAAAAACTGTTTTTT
TRBV20-1	many	TRBJ1-1	-	CSAELRASSWDTEAFF	TGCAGTGCTGAGCTCCGGGCCTCTTCCTGGGACACTGAAGCTTTCTTT
TRBV6-5	few	TRBJ2-7	-	CASTHAHSYEQYF	TGTGCCAGCACCCATGCCCACTCCTACGAGCAGTACTTC
TRBV29-1	few	TRBJ2-2	TRBD2	CSVAVLAGTGELFF	TGCAGCGTTGCCGTTCTAGCGGGCACCGGGGAGCTGTTTTTT
TRBV20-1	-	TRBJ1-1	-	CSASRARGTEAFF	TGCAGTGCTAGTAGGGCGAGGGGCACTGAAGCTTTCTTT
TRBV20-1	many	TRBJ1-6	-	CSARDSYNSPLHF	TGCAGTGCTAGAGACTCCTATAATTCACCCCTCCACTTT
TRBV7-2	-	TRBJ2-1	-	CASSLAPEGIGVIF	TGTGCCAGCAGCTTAGCCCCTGAGGGTATAGGTGTGATCTTC
TRBV20-1	-	TRBJ1-1	-	CSARDPGLRNEAFF	TGCAGTGCTAGAGACCCCGGACTCCGTAATGAAGCTTTCTTT
TRBV20-1	many	TRBJ1-2	TRBD1	CSARGTGGNYGYTF	TGCAGTGCTAGAGGGACAGGGGGTAACTATGGCTACACCTTC
TRBV28	few	TRBJ2-1	-	CASSLSNPVQPRSYNEQFF	TGTGCCAGCAGTTTAAGTAACCCAGTACAGCCTCGCTCCTACAATGAGCAGTTCTTC
TRBV25-1	many	TRBJ1-5	-	CASSESGSHASNQPQHF	TGTGCCAGCAGTGAATCGGGGTCGCACGCGAGCAATCAGCCCCAGCATTTT
TRBV7-8	few	TRBJ1-2	TRBD1	CASSGTAFFNYGYTF	TGTGCCAGCAGCGGGACAGCTTTTTTTAACTATGGCTACACCTTC
TRBV7-8	-	TRBJ1-3	-	CASSLTSFAYSGNTIYF	TGTGCCAGCAGCTTAACCAGTTTCGCCTACTCTGGAAACACCATATATTTT
TRBV4-1	-	TRBJ2-3	TRBD2	CASSQDEVAGSTDTQYF	TGCGCCAGCAGCCAAGATGAGGTAGCGGGGAGCACAGATACGCAGTATTTT
TRBV12-3/TRBV12-4	-	TRBJ1-1	-	CASSRDSPEAFF	TGTGCCAGCAGTAGAGACAGCCCTGAAGCTTTCTTT
TRBV15	few	TRBJ1-4	-	CATSWGSEKLFF	TGTGCCACCAGCTGGGGATCGGAAAAACTGTTTTTT
TRBV2	-	TRBJ1-5	-	CASTRPDGMQPQHF	TGTGCCAGCACCCGCCCCGACGGGATGCAGCCCCAGCATTTT
TRBV15	-	TRBJ2-5	-	CATSRAGSLAQETQYF	TGTGCCACCAGCAGGGCGGGCAGTTTGGCCCAAGAGACCCAGTACTTC
TRBV2	few	TRBJ1-2	-	CASSSSSYGYTF	TGTGCCAGCAGTTCATCCTCCTATGGCTACACCTTC
TRBV10-2	many	TRBJ2-3	TRBD2	CASSLAGGDTQYF	TGCGCCAGCTCCCTAGCGGGGGGAGATACGCAGTATTTT